What follows are 14 T cell receptor beta chains derived from one specimen sequenced in a study of blood T cell repertoires in COVID-19. Only in-frame clones appear in the TCRdb table, and some are missing; sequencing was by immunoSEQ multiplex PCR. The sample has 120,000 or so clones; around 86% are singletons. Sequenced: peripheral blood. The receptors shown here come from a man aged 55 to 70 with acute or convalescent COVID-19.

This sequence joins TRBV24-1 and TRBJ2-3; tentative D call: TRBD1 (7 bases). V lost 7 bases, J lost 5 bases, and 15 bases lay in between. CDR3 length equals 14 residues. Germline V gene sequence: CDR1 KGHDR, CDR2 SFDVKD. The CDR3 sequence: CATRNPGGGDTQYF. In DNA form, the CDR3 reads TGTGCCACCAGAAACCCAGGGGGAGGAGATACGCAGTATTTT.

The chain employs TRBV7-3 and TRBJ2-1, with a tentative D call TRBD2 (5 bases). Between the trimmed V and J ends, which lost 6 bases and 5 bases, there was a span of 17 bases. The CDR3 spans 15 residues. The germline V gene has CDR1 SGHTA and CDR2 FQGTGA. The CDR3 region is CASSRARGHNNEQFF. The CDR3 DNA is TGTGCCAGCAGTCGGGCCCGAGGGCATAACAATGAGCAGTTCTTC.

The gene calls are TRBV5-1 and TRBJ1-6, with TRBD1 identical over 8 bases. Per germline, CDR1 SGHRS and CDR2 YFSETQ. V shed 0 bases, J shed 8 bases, and the junction held 10 bases outside the gene matches. This CDR3 is built from 17 residues. CDR3 DNA: TGCGCCAGCAGCTTGGCTTCCCCGGGACAGGCTTATTCACCCCTCCACTTT. Protein product: CASSLASPGQAYSPLHF.

The chain links TRBV19 to TRBJ2-1, with D perhaps TRBD1 (6 bases). V lost 4 bases to trimming and J lost 0 bases, with 10 bases between them. The CDR3 extends over 15 amino acids. Germline CDR1 reads LNHDA; CDR2 reads SQIVND (reference sequence). The DNA for the CDR3 is TGTGCCAGTAGTACAACAGGGAGCTCCTACAATGAGCAGTTCTTC. Translation: CASSTTGSSYNEQFF.

This clone was observed a few times. The chain links TRBV2 to TRBJ1-5; 9 nucleotides line up with TRBD1. The CDR3 totals 16 residues. CDR1 is SNHLY and CDR2 is FYNNEI in the germline V gene. Losses at the gene ends were 6 bases for V and 4 bases for J; bases not matched to a gene: 10. The CDR3, as DNA: TGTGCCAGCAGGGCTCACAGGGGGCCGGGGAATCAGCCCCAGCATTTT. Translating gives CASRAHRGPGNQPQHF.

In its sample, this clone was seen a few times. This chain uses TRBV12-3 or TRBV12-4 with TRBJ1-1; weak D call: TRBD1 (5 bases). With 5 bases removed from V and 3 bases from J, the gap between germline ends came to 10 bases. The CDR3 is 13 residues long. The CDR3 nucleotides are TGTGCCAGCAGTATCAGGGTAGACACTGAAGCTTTCTTT. Its translation: CASSIRVDTEAFF.

The V call is TRBV5-1, the J call TRBJ2-1; no firm D call. The V end lost 3 bases, the J end lost 0 bases, and 7 bases lay between the germline ends. This CDR3 has 14 residues. Germline CDR1 and CDR2: SGHRS and YFSETQ. This CDR3 is CASSSRSSYNEQFF. The DNA for the CDR3 is TGCGCCAGCAGCTCCCGGAGCTCCTACAATGAGCAGTTCTTC.

With regard to this clone: Other nucleotide sequences from this sample produce the same CDR3. The chain combines TRBV5-1 with TRBJ2-7, with TRBD2 identical over 9 bases. With V trimmed by 5 bases and J by 2 bases, 5 bases remained unmatched. This CDR3 is built from 14 residues. Germline V gene data show CDR1 as SGHRS and CDR2 as YFSETQ. This CDR3 reads CASSPGTSTYEQYF. Written as DNA, the CDR3 is TGCGCCAGCAGTCCCGGGACTAGCACCTACGAGCAGTACTTC.

The rearrangement uses TRBV3-1 (or the pseudogene TRBV3-2) and TRBJ2-7, with D maybe TRBD2 (5 bases). CDR3 size: 16 residues. The germline V and J ends were trimmed by 0 bases and 0 bases, with 12 bases remaining between them. Looked up from germline, CDR1 is LGHDT and CDR2 is YNNKEL (reference sequence). The CDR3 is CASSQDAWAGSYEQYF. The CDR3 coding sequence is TGTGCCAGCAGCCAAGATGCTTGGGCGGGCTCCTACGAGCAGTACTTC.

The V and J genes are TRBV5-8 and TRBJ2-3; a weak D match, TRBD2 (5 bases). The CDR3 length is 14 residues. Germline CDR1 and CDR2: SGHTS and YDEGEE. Trimming removed 3 bases from V and 2 bases from J, with 10 bases in between. CDR3 nucleotide sequence: TGTGCCAGCAGCTCCCCGGGATCCACAGATACGCAGTATTTT. Encoded protein: CASSSPGSTDTQYF.

The chain carries TRBV9 and TRBJ2-1, with D perhaps TRBD1 (5 bases). The CDR3 has 15 residues. Germline V gene lookup returns CDR1 SGDLS and CDR2 YYNGEE. V was clipped by 0 bases and J by 7 bases, with 14 bases between them. CDR3 residues: CASSVAGLVGNEQFF. CDR3 in DNA: TGTGCCAGCAGCGTAGCAGGGCTTGTAGGGAATGAGCAGTTCTTC.

The rearrangement uses TRBV2 and TRBJ1-3, with D perhaps matching TRBD1 (6 bases). CDR1 and CDR2 from the germline V gene are SNHLY and FYNNEI. CDR3 length: 15 amino acids. V was trimmed by 4 bases and J by 4 bases, leaving 14 bases between them. Here the CDR3 reads CASSGTAPSGNTIYF. The CDR3 coding sequence is TGTGCCAGCAGTGGGACAGCCCCCTCAGGAAACACCATATATTTT.

The chain recombines TRBV5-8 with TRBJ2-4, with 8 bases matching TRBD2. V dropped 7 bases and J dropped 8; count of bases not matched to a gene: 5. This CDR3 contains 12 residues. Germline values: CDR1 SGHTS, CDR2 YDEGEE. The CDR3 reads CASGRGGDIQYF. For the CDR3, the DNA is TGTGCCAGCGGCCGGGGGGGGGACATTCAGTACTTC.

This clone is a singleton in its sample. This sequence joins TRBV5-1 and TRBJ2-7, with 7 bases fitting TRBD2. Germline V gives CDR1 SGHRS, CDR2 YFSETQ. The CDR3 length is 14 residues. With 0 bases clipped from V and 5 bases from J, the junction kept 5 bases outside the gene matches. The CDR3 DNA is TGCGCCAGCAGCTTGGTTGCGGGAGTCAACGAGCAGTACTTC. Its translation is CASSLVAGVNEQYF.